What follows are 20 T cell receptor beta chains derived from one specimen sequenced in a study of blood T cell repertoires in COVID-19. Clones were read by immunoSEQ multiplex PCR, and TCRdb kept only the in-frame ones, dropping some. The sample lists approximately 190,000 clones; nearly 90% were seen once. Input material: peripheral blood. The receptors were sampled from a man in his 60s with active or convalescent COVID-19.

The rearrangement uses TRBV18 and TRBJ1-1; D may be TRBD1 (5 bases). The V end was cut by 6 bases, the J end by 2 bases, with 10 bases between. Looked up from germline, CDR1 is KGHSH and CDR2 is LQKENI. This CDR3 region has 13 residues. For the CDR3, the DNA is TGTGCCAGCTCCCCAACAGGCAACACTGAAGCTTTCTTT. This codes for CASSPTGNTEAFF.

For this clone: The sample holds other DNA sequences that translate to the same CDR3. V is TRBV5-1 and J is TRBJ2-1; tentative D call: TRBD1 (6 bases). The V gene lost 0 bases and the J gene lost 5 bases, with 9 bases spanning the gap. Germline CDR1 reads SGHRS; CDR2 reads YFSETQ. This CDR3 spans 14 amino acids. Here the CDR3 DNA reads TGCGCCAGCAGCTTGGGACAGGTTAACAATGAGCAGTTCTTC. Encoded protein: CASSLGQVNNEQFF.

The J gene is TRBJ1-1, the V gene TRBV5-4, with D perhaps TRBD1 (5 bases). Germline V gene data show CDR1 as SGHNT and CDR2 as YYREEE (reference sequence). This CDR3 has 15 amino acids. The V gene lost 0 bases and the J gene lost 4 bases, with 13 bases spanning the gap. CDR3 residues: CASSLGGPQVTEAFF. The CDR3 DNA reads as TGTGCCAGCAGCTTGGGAGGTCCACAGGTCACTGAAGCTTTCTTT.

For the CDR3, the DNA is TGTGCCAGCAGTTTAAAGGGCACTAGCTCCTACGAGCAGTACTTC. It codes for CASSLKGTSSYEQYF. V usage is TRBV27 and J usage is TRBJ2-7, with D perhaps TRBD2 (5 bases). Per germline, CDR1 MNHEY and CDR2 SMNVEV (reference sequence). The CDR3 consists of 15 residues. V lost 2 bases and J 0 bases, leaving 11 bases between the germline ends.

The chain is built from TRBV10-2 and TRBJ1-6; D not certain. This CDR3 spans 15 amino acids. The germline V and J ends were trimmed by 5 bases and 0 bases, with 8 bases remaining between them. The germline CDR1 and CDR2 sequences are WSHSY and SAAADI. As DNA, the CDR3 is TGCGCCAGCAGTCGCATTAGCTCCTATAATTCACCCCTCCACTTT. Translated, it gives CASSRISSYNSPLHF.

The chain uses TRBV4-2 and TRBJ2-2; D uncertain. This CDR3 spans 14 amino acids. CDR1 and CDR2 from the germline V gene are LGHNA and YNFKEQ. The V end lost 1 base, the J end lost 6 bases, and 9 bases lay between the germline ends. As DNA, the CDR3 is TGTGCCAGCAGCCAAGTCCTTCTCTCCGGGGAGCTGTTTTTT. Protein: CASSQVLLSGELFF.

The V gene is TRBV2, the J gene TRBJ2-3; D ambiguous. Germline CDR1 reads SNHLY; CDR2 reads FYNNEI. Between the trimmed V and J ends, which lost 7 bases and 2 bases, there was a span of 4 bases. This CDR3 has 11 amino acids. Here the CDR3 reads CASKYTDTQYF. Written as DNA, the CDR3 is TGTGCCAGCAAATACACAGATACGCAGTATTTT. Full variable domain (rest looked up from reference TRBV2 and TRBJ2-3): EPEVTQTPSHQVTQMGQEVILRCVPISNHLYFYWYRQILGQKVEFLVSFYNNEISEKSEIFDDQFSVERPDGSNFTLKIRSTKLEDSAMYFCASKYTDTQYFGPGTRLTVL.

CDR3 sequence: CASSLQGQGASGYTF. The CDR3 DNA follows: TGTGCCAGCAGCTTGCAGGGACAGGGGGCGTCGGGCTACACCTTC. This chain joins TRBV5-6 and TRBJ1-2; TRBD1 matches 12 bases. V was pared by 1 base and J by 8 bases, with 6 bases of the junction left unmatched. The CDR3 sequence is 15 residues long. Germline V gives CDR1 SGHDT, CDR2 YYEEEE.

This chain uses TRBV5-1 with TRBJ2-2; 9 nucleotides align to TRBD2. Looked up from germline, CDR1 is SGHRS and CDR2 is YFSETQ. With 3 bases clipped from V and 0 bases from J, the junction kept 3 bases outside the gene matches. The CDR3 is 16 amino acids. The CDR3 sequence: CASSYLAGSNTGELFF. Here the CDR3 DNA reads TGCGCCAGCAGCTATCTAGCGGGGTCGAACACCGGGGAGCTGTTTTTT.

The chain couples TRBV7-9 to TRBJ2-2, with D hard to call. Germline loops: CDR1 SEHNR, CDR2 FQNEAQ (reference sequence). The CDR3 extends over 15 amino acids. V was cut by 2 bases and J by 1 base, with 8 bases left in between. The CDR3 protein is CASSLNRRNTGELFF. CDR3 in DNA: TGTGCCAGCAGCTTAAACAGAAGGAACACCGGGGAGCTGTTTTTT.

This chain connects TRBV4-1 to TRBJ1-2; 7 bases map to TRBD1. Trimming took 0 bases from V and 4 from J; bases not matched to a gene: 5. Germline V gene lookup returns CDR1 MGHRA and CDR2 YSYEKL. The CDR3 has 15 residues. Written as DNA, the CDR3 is TGCGCCAGCAGCCAAGAGGGGGACAGTTTCTATGGCTACACCTTC. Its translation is CASSQEGDSFYGYTF.

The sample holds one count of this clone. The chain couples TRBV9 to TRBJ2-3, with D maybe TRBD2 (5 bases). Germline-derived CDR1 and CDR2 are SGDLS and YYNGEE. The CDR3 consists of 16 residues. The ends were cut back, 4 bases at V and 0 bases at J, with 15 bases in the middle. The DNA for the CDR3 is TGTGCCAGCAGCCCTCGGGGAGCCCCTAGCACAGATACGCAGTATTTT. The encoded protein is CASSPRGAPSTDTQYF.

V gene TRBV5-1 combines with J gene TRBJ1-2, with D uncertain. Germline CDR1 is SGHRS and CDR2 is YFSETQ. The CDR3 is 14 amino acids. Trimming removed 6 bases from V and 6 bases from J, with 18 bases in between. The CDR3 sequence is CASTLSHGRDGYTF. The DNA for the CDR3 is TGCGCCAGCACCCTATCACATGGGAGAGATGGCTACACCTTC.

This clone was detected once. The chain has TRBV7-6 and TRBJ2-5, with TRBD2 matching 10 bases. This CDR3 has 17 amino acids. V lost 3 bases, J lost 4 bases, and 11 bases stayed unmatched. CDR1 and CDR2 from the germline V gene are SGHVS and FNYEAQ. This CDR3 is CASSFPQRGGTRETQYF. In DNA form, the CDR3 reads TGTGCCAGCAGCTTCCCTCAGCGGGGGGGTACTAGAGAGACCCAGTACTTC.

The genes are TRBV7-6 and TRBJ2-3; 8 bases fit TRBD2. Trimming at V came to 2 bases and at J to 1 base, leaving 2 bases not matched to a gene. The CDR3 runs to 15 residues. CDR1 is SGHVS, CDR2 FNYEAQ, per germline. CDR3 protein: CASSLMTSGTDTQYF. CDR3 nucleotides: TGTGCCAGCAGCTTAATGACTAGCGGCACAGATACGCAGTATTTT.

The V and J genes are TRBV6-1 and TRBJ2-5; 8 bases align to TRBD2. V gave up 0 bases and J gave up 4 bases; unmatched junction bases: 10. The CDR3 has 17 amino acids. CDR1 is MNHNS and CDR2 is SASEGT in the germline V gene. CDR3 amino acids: CASSEAGIAGGRETQYF. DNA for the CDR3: TGTGCCAGCAGTGAAGCCGGTATTGCGGGGGGACGAGAGACCCAGTACTTC.

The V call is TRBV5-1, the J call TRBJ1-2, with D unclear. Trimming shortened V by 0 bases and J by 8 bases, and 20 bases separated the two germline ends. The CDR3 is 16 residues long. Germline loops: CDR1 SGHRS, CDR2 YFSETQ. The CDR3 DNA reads TGCGCCAGCAGCTTGGACACCTTGGCGGGGATACAGGGCTACACCTTC. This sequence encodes CASSLDTLAGIQGYTF.

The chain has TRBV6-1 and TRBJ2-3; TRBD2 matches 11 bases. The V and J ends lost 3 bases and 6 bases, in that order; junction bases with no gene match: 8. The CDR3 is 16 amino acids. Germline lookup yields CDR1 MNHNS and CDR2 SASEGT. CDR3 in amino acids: CASSDLLAGAEDTQYF. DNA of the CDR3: TGTGCCAGCAGTGACCTACTAGCGGGGGCTGAGGATACGCAGTATTTT.

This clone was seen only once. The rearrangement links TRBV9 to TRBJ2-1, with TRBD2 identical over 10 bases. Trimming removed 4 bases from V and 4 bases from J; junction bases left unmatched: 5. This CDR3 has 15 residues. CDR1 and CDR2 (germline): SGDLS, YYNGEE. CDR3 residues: CASSLAGGPYNEQFF. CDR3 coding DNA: TGTGCCAGCAGCTTAGCGGGGGGCCCTTACAATGAGCAGTTCTTC.

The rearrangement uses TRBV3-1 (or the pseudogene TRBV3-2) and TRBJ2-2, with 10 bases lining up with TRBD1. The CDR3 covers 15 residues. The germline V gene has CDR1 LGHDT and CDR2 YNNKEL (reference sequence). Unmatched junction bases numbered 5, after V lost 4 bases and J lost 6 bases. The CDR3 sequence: CASSRTGGLSGELFF. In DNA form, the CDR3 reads TGTGCCAGCAGCCGGACAGGGGGTTTATCCGGGGAGCTGTTTTTT.